The entry that follows covers one T cell receptor (beta chain) sequence. The CDR3 length is 15 residues. J gave up 1 base and V 5 bases, and 5 bases lay outside the gene matches. Germline assignment: CDR1 MNHEY and CDR2 SVGAGI. The source of the sample is a study of control samples from healthy donors and cancer patients. Here immunoSEQ multiplex PCR was the method, and the copy in TCRdb shows in-frame clones only, minus some. The data show 90,000 or so clones, less than 90% seen once. Sequencing was performed on PBMCs. The chain carries TRBV6-5 and TRBJ2-3; 8 nucleotides agree with TRBD1. This clonotype originated in a woman aged 45-65 years with colorectal cancer. The CDR3 region is CASSKDRVGTDTQYF. The CDR3, as DNA: TGTGCCAGCAGTAAGGACAGGGTAGGCACAGATACGCAGTATTTT.